This TCR beta chain was sequenced in a study of PD-1 blockade in classical Hodgkin lymphoma. Looking at the study overall: Each patient was given nivolumab 3 mg/kg through a vein every 2 weeks.

General study findings and limits: In CD4+ cells, TCR diversity went up significantly by C4D1, but in CD8+ cells it did not. Patients who initiated nivolumab within 1 year of ASCT were excluded. Reasons behind the repertoire differences stay unclear, perhaps disease activity or earlier therapy.

Brentuximab vedotin exposure varied among the patients, all of whom had relapsed after autologous stem cell transplantation. Concerning this clone: The antigen is unknown.

The table came from immunoSEQ multiplex PCR; TCRdb's copy has only in-frame clones and leaves some out. Seen here are just over 25,000 clones, around 70% observed once, and the top ten hold about 11%. CDR3 length equals 13 residues. V was clipped by 4 bases and J by 5 bases, with 9 bases between them. The germline V gene encodes CDR1 SEHNR and CDR2 FQNEAQ (reference sequence). The chain is built from TRBV7-9 and TRBJ1-5; a possible D gene is TRBD1 (6 bases). The receptor comes from a human donor with classical Hodgkin lymphoma. The specimen was peripheral blood mononuclear cells (PBMCs), collected before the second cycle of nivolumab. The CDR3 reads CASSSGDYQPQHF. The CDR3 nucleotides read TGTGCCAGCAGCTCAGGGGACTATCAGCCCCAGCATTTT.